This entry lists 21 T cell receptor beta chains sequenced from one sample in a study of human T cells and chemical hapten exposure. One entry per CDR3 protein results from TCRdb running MiXCR on the RACE reads. Of around 130,000 distinct CDR3 sequences listed, approximately 9% are singletons. Time point meaning: healthy volunteer bleed at 2 weeks. Before extraction, the whole blood was not fractionated, and total RNA was taken from it. The sample consisted of whole blood. The receptors were sampled from a male donor in good health. Some clones in this sample may be carry-over from other donors' samples.

This clonotype was counted many times. The chain combines TRBV5-1 with TRBJ2-7; D possibly corresponds to TRBD2 (5 bases). Germline assignment: CDR1 SGHRS and CDR2 YFSETQ. The V and J ends lost 5 bases and 0 bases respectively, with 9 bases between them. The CDR3 spans 13 residues. The CDR3 region is CASRRADSYEQYF. As DNA, the CDR3 is TGCGCCAGCAGACGAGCGGACTCCTACGAGCAGTACTTC.

This clonotype was detected many times. The rearrangement uses TRBV11-2 and TRBJ2-7, with D uncertain. This CDR3 is built from 13 residues. Trimming cost V 5 bases and J 6 bases, with 14 bases left between them. The germline V gene encodes CDR1 SGHAT and CDR2 FQNNGV. CDR3 sequence: CASSLGPATEQYF. CDR3 DNA sequence: TGTGCCAGCAGCCTCGGCCCGGCTACCGAGCAGTACTTC.

This clonotype has more than one count but fewer than ten. The chain uses TRBV29-1 and TRBJ2-6; 8 bases map to TRBD1. The V segment lost 7 bases and the J segment 2 bases; nucleotides outside the gene matches: 10. This CDR3 has 16 amino acids. Looked up from germline, CDR1 is SQVTM and CDR2 is ANQGSEA. CDR3: CSALDRGSTGANVLTF. The CDR3 bases are TGCAGCGCCTTAGACAGGGGTTCCACTGGGGCCAACGTCCTGACTTTC.

The genes are TRBV18 and TRBJ2-1, with 7 positions matching TRBD1. Trimming at V came to 3 bases and at J to 2 bases, leaving 4 bases not matched to a gene. The CDR3 extends over 15 amino acids. Per the germline V gene, CDR1 is KGHSH and CDR2 is LQKENI. CDR3 in DNA: TGTGCCAGCTCACCGCCGGGACAGCCCTACAATGAGCAGTTCTTC. Its protein is CASSPPGQPYNEQFF.

This clonotype was recorded a few times. The chain carries TRBV19 and TRBJ1-1, with D unclear. From germline, CDR1 is LNHDA and CDR2 SQIVND (reference sequence). The CDR3 consists of 14 residues. V was trimmed by 5 bases and J by 1 base, leaving 11 bases between them. The CDR3 sequence is CASSDPLGNTEAFF. The CDR3 DNA follows: TGTGCCAGTAGTGACCCTTTGGGGAACACTGAAGCTTTCTTT.

The chain combines TRBV29-1 with TRBJ1-1; 9 bases are shared with TRBD1. V shed 4 bases and J 1 base; nucleotides not matched to a gene: 7. This CDR3 is 15 amino acids long. Germline-derived CDR1 and CDR2 are SQVTM and ANQGSEA. This chain's CDR3 is CSVGPTGGTNTEAFF. CDR3 in DNA: TGCAGCGTTGGCCCAACAGGGGGCACGAACACTGAAGCTTTCTTT.

The CDR3 region is CASSHWGTSGRVEEQYF. In DNA form, the CDR3 reads TGTGCCAGCAGCCACTGGGGGACTAGCGGGAGGGTTGAGGAGCAGTACTTC. This chain uses TRBV4-2 with TRBJ2-7, with 16 nucleotides matching TRBD2. With 3 bases clipped from V and 7 bases from J, the junction kept 9 bases outside the gene matches. Germline CDR1 LGHNA, CDR2 YNFKEQ. The CDR3 length is 17 residues.

This clonotype was picked up many times. J is TRBJ2-3 and V is TRBV29-1, with TRBD2 identical over 8 bases. The V segment lost 3 bases and the J segment 5 bases; nucleotides outside the gene matches: 13. CDR3 size: 16 residues. Germline assignment: CDR1 SQVTM and CDR2 ANQGSEA. The CDR3 nucleotides are TGCAGCGTTGAGGGGTCAGGGAGCGGGAGCCAAGATACGCAGTATTTT. Its protein product is CSVEGSGSGSQDTQYF.

Ten or more counts support this clonotype. The chain couples TRBV29-1 to TRBJ2-1; TRBD1 matches at 9 bases. This CDR3 has 14 residues. The J segment lost 0 bases and the V segment lost 5 bases, leaving 2 bases of the junction unmatched. Germline loops: CDR1 SQVTM, CDR2 ANQGSEA. For the CDR3, the DNA is TGCAGCGTTACAGGGGGCAGCTCCTACAATGAGCAGTTCTTC. It yields the protein CSVTGGSSYNEQFF.

V is TRBV5-1 and J is TRBJ1-4; D is unclear. The germline V gene has CDR1 SGHRS and CDR2 YFSETQ. The V gene lost 4 bases and the J gene lost 0 bases, with 7 bases spanning the gap. This CDR3 contains 14 residues. The CDR3 sequence: CASSPDPTNEKLFF. The CDR3 DNA reads as TGCGCCAGCAGCCCAGACCCAACTAATGAAAAACTGTTTTTT.

In this sample, this clonotype turned up many times. The J gene is TRBJ1-2, the V gene TRBV18, with D possibly matching TRBD1 (5 bases). The CDR3 sequence is 13 residues long. V was shortened by 5 bases and J by 8 bases, with 15 bases between the two germline ends. CDR1 is KGHSH and CDR2 is LQKENI in the germline V gene. CDR3 DNA: TGTGCCAGCTCAGGGACTGGAATAGAGGGCTACACCTTC. It translates to CASSGTGIEGYTF.

In its sample, this clonotype was seen a few times. This sequence joins TRBV7-2 and TRBJ1-2; a weak D match, TRBD1 (6 bases). The CDR3 spans 15 residues. The germline V gene has CDR1 SGHTA and CDR2 FQGNSA. Trimming removed 0 bases at V and 6 bases at J, with 14 bases between. CDR3 coding DNA: TGTGCCAGCAGCTTAGCCGGACAGAGTCCTAATGGCTACACCTTC. Amino acids: CASSLAGQSPNGYTF.

This clonotype was seen many times. V and J are TRBV29-1 and TRBJ2-1, with 8 bases that match TRBD1. The V gene end was trimmed by 4 bases and the J gene end by 2 bases; junction bases not matched to a gene: 7. Germline-derived CDR1 and CDR2 are SQVTM and ANQGSEA. CDR3 size: 15 residues. The DNA for the CDR3 is TGCAGCGTTGTTGGACAGGGCCTGACCTACAATGAGCAGTTCTTC. This translates into CSVVGQGLTYNEQFF.

The rearrangement joins TRBV20-1 to TRBJ1-6, with a tentative D call TRBD1 (5 bases). Trimming removed 3 bases at V and 4 bases at J, with 13 bases between. The CDR3 runs to 15 residues. Germline CDR1 is DFQATT and CDR2 is SNEGSKA (reference sequence). In nucleotides, the CDR3 is TGCAGTGCTAGTAAGCGGGACGGATATAATTCACCCCTCCACTTT. It encodes CSASKRDGYNSPLHF.

This clonotype was seen more than once but under ten times. The CDR3 sequence is CAIGSGADTQYF. DNA for the CDR3: TGTGCCATCGGGTCCGGGGCAGATACGCAGTATTTT. The J gene is TRBJ2-3, the V gene TRBV10-3; a weak D match, TRBD2 (5 bases). V lost 8 bases and J 4 bases, leaving 10 bases between the germline ends. Per the germline V gene, CDR1 is ENHRY and CDR2 is SYGVKD. There are 12 residues in the CDR3.

This clonotype was counted only a few times. V is TRBV7-9 and J is TRBJ2-1, with TRBD2 matching 9 bases. The V gene's germline CDR1 is SEHNR and CDR2 FQNEAQ (reference sequence). Losses at the gene ends were 8 bases for V and 9 bases for J; bases not matched to a gene: 14. This CDR3 is 15 amino acids long. The CDR3 DNA reads as TGTGCCAGCCCCTCCTCGCGGGAGGGAGTCAGTGAGCAGTTCTTC. Amino acids: CASPSSREGVSEQFF.

In its sample, this clonotype was seen a few times. The chain carries TRBV27 and TRBJ1-5, with a weak D call TRBD1 (6 bases). Trimming left V 6 bases short and J 1 base short, with 16 bases between. The CDR3 contains 16 residues. In germline, CDR1 is MNHEY, CDR2 SMNVEV (reference sequence). Here the CDR3 DNA reads TGTGCCAGCAGCCGTGAGGGGGGTACAAGCAATCAGCCCCAGCATTTT. Translation: CASSREGGTSNQPQHF.

V gene TRBV7-9 combines with J gene TRBJ2-7; 9 bases align to TRBD2. Germline V gene sequence: CDR1 SEHNR, CDR2 FQNEAQ (reference sequence). This CDR3 contains 16 residues. V shed 4 bases, J shed 3 bases, and the junction held 10 bases outside the gene matches. The chain's CDR3 is CASSSVIGSGGYEQYF. The CDR3, as DNA: TGTGCCAGCAGCTCGGTGATAGGTAGCGGGGGCTACGAGCAGTACTTC.

This clonotype has ten or more counts. The rearrangement joins TRBV7-8 to TRBJ2-2, with D possibly matching TRBD1 (6 bases). Per germline, CDR1 SGHVS and CDR2 FQNEAQ. V shed 6 bases and J shed 7 bases, with 12 bases lying between them. This CDR3 contains 13 residues. For the CDR3, the DNA is TGTGCCAGCAGACAACAGGGTTACGGGGAGCTGTTTTTT. It yields the protein CASRQQGYGELFF.

The chain has TRBV6-2 or TRBV6-3 and TRBJ2-1, with D possibly TRBD2 on 6 matching bases. This CDR3 has 15 residues. From germline, CDR1 is MNHEY and CDR2 SVGEGT. V lost 7 bases and J 1 base, leaving 14 bases between the germline ends. CDR3 DNA sequence: TGTGCCAGCACCCCCCAGACTAGATCCTACAATGAGCAGTTCTTC. This encodes CASTPQTRSYNEQFF.

This clonotype was seen ten or more times. The chain employs TRBV7-9 and TRBJ2-7; TRBD1 matches 9 bases. Germline values: CDR1 SEHNR, CDR2 FQNEAQ (reference sequence). J was trimmed by 3 bases and V by 4 bases; bases with no gene match: 4. This CDR3 has 14 amino acids. In nucleotides, the CDR3 is TGTGCCAGCAGCTACCCGGGACAGGGCTACGAGCAGTACTTC. Its translation: CASSYPGQGYEQYF.